This T cell receptor (beta chain) stems from a study of blood T cell repertoires in COVID-19. Profiling relied on immunoSEQ multiplex PCR, and the TCRdb table lists in-frame clones only, not all of them. This sample has around 140,000 clones; more than 75% occur once, and the top ten carry around 10%. This CDR3 contains 15 residues. After removal of 5 bases from V and 3 bases from J, the junction contained 3 bases not matched to a gene. The germline V gene has CDR1 KGHSH and CDR2 LQKENI. The chain joins TRBV18 to TRBJ2-2; the match to TRBD1 covers 10 bases. Input material: PBMCs or T cells enriched from blood (not recorded which). This sequence originates from a man aged 55 to 69 who had recovered from COVID-19. The CDR3 reads CASSSGTGDTGELFF. The CDR3 DNA reads as TGTGCCAGCTCATCCGGGACAGGGGACACCGGGGAGCTGTTTTTT. The complete variable domain, with remaining parts taken from reference TRBV18 and TRBJ2-2, reads NAGVMQNPRHLVRRRGQEARLRCSPMKGHSHVYWYRQLPEEGLKFMVYLQKENIIDESGMPKERFSAEFPKEGPSILRIQQVVRGDSAAYFCASSSGTGDTGELFFGEGSRLTVL.